This TCR beta chain was identified during a study of CD8 T cells in Susac syndrome. For the study at large: Patients with Susac syndrome who were sequenced included more than 5 with active disease and eight in remission.

Notes on the study in general: TCR sequencing and HLA analysis covered a relatively small number of individuals.

The length of the CDR3 is 14 residues. Losses at the gene ends were 4 bases for V and 6 bases for J; bases not matched to a gene: 5. Notes on this clonotype: The antigen remains unidentified.

With random hexamers, 0.5 to 1 ug RNA was reverse transcribed. Each CDR3 protein is one row after TCRdb ran MiXCR on the immunoSEQ multiplex PCR reads. The repertoire holds 95,000 to 150,000 distinct CDR3 sequences, 85% to 95% seen once, with less than 0.3% in the top ten. This sequence joins TRBV12-3 or TRBV12-4 and TRBJ2-3, with 9 nucleotides matching TRBD2. This receptor was identified in a human donor with Susac syndrome. Sequencing was performed on CD8+ T cells from PBMCs. This CDR3 reads CASSSGLARDTQYF. CDR3 nucleotide sequence: TGTGCCAGCAGTTCGGGACTAGCCCGGGATACGCAGTATTTT.